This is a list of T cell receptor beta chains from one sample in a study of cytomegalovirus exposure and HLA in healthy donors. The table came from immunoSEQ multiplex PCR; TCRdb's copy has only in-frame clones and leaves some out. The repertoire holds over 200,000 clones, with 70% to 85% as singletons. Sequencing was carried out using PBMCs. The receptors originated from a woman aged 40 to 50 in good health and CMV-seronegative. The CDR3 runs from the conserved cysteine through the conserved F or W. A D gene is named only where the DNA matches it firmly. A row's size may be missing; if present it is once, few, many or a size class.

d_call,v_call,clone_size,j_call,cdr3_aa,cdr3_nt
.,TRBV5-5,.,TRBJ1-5,CASSLMGQTTQPQHF,TGTGCCAGCAGCTTAATGGGCCAGACGACCCAGCCCCAGCATTTT
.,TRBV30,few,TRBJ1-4,CAWTTGGTFEKLFF,TGTGCCTGGACCACTGGGGGGACGTTTGAAAAACTGTTTTTT
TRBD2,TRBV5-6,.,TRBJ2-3,CASSTTSGGYSSTDTQYF,TGTGCCAGCAGCACCACTAGCGGGGGTTATTCTAGCACAGATACGCAGTATTTT
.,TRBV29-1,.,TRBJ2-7,CSVEGIGQTYEQYF,TGCAGCGTTGAAGGTATAGGACAGACCTACGAGCAGTACTTC
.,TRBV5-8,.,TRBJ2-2,CASFYPKSNTGELFF,TGTGCCAGCTTCTACCCAAAGTCGAACACCGGGGAGCTGTTTTTT
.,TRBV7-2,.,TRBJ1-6,CASRATGPNNSPLHF,TGTGCCAGCAGGGCTACAGGGCCGAATAACTCACCCCTCCACTTT
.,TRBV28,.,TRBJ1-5,CASRNDGILEVTQHF,TGTGCCAGCAGAAACGACGGGATACTCGAGGTGACCCAGCATTTT
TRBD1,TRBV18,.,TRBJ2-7,CASSPGQGPSYEQYF,TGTGCCAGCTCACCAGGACAGGGACCCTCCTACGAGCAGTACTTC
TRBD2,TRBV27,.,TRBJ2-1,CASSLSAGGQNEQFF,TGTGCCAGCAGTTTATCAGCGGGGGGTCAAAATGAGCAGTTCTTC
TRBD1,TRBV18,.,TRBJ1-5,CASSPGQPSNQPQHF,TGTGCCAGCTCACCGGGACAGCCCAGCAATCAGCCCCAGCATTTT
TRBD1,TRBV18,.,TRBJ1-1,CTSSPGTQGVGTEAFF,TGTACCAGCTCACCTGGGACACAGGGGGTGGGTACTGAAGCTTTCTTT
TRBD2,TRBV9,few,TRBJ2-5,CASSVVGRGGKETQYF,TGTGCCAGCAGCGTAGTAGGGCGGGGGGGCAAAGAGACCCAGTACTTC
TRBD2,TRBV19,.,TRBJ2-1,CASSVRLAGGYNEQFF,TGTGCCAGTAGTGTTCGACTAGCGGGGGGTTACAATGAGCAGTTCTTC
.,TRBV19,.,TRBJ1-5,CASSIPGILANQPQHF,TGTGCCAGTAGTATCCCCGGGATTCTAGCAAATCAGCCCCAGCATTTT
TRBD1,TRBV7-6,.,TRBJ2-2,CASRPGTGDTGELFF,TGTGCCAGCAGACCCGGGACAGGGGACACCGGGGAGCTGTTTTTT
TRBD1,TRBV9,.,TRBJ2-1,CASSLTGGSYNEQFF,TGTGCCAGCAGCCTGACAGGGGGCTCCTACAATGAGCAGTTCTTC
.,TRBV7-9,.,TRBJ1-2,CASSSSDRSNYGYTF,TGTGCCAGCAGCTCAAGTGACAGATCTAACTATGGCTACACCTTC
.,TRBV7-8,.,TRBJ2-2,CASSFHAGAYTGELFF,TGTGCCAGCAGCTTCCATGCGGGGGCCTACACCGGGGAGCTGTTTTTT
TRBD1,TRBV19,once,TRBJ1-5,CATGGTGANQPQHF,TGTGCCACCGGCGGGACAGGGGCAAATCAGCCCCAGCATTTT
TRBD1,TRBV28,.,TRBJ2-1,CASSLTGGNEQFF,TGTGCCAGCAGCCTGACAGGGGGGAATGAGCAGTTCTTC
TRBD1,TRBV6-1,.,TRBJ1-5,CATRPSQGAGQPQHF,TGTGCCACCCGCCCCTCACAGGGGGCAGGTCAGCCCCAGCATTTT
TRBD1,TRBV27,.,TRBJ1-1,CASSATQGSEAFF,TGTGCCAGCAGTGCAACACAGGGGTCTGAAGCTTTCTTT
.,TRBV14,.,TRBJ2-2,CASSQVSGRHGELFF,TGTGCCAGCAGCCAAGTCTCAGGTCGGCACGGGGAGCTGTTTTTT
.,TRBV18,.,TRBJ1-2,CASSTTEPAPYGYTF,TGTGCCAGCTCGACGACAGAGCCCGCCCCATATGGCTACACCTTC
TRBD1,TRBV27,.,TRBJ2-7,CARRTGALYEQYF,TGTGCCCGACGGACAGGGGCGTTGTACGAGCAGTACTTC
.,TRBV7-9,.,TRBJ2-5,CASSLPRGAQETQYF,TGTGCCAGCAGCCTACCGCGGGGAGCACAAGAGACCCAGTACTTC
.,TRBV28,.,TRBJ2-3,CASSRPWGGADTQYF,TGTGCCAGCAGTAGACCGTGGGGGGGCGCGGATACGCAGTATTTT
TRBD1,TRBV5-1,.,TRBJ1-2,CASSLAGTGAANYGYTF,TGCGCCAGCAGCTTGGCCGGGACAGGGGCCGCTAACTATGGCTACACCTTC
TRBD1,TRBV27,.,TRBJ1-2,CASSPSSTGIFNYGYTF,TGTGCCAGCAGTCCCTCCTCGACAGGGATTTTTAACTATGGCTACACCTTC
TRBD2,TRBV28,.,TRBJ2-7,CASRPRGGSYEQYF,TGTGCCAGCAGGCCCCGGGGGGGCTCCTACGAGCAGTACTTC
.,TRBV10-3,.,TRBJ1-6,CAISELAGGNSPLHF,TGTGCCATCAGTGAGTTAGCCGGGGGGAATTCACCCCTCCACTTT
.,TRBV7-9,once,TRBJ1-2,CASSLAARGYGYTF,TGTGCCAGCAGCTTAGCGGCACGGGGCTATGGCTACACCTTC
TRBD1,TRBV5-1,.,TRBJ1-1,CASSTGTGGNTEAFF,TGCGCCAGCAGCACCGGGACAGGCGGGAACACTGAAGCTTTCTTT
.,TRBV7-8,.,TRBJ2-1,CASSLGLGGGYNEQFF,TGTGCCAGCAGCTTAGGGTTGGGAGGGGGCTACAATGAGCAGTTCTTC
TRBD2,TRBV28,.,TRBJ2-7,CASSFPAAGEDEQYF,TGTGCCAGCAGTTTCCCTGCGGCGGGAGAGGACGAGCAGTACTTC
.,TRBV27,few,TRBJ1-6,CASSRGNNSPLHF,TGTGCCAGCAGTCGGGGAAATAATTCACCCCTCCACTTT
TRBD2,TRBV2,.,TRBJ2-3,CASSGGGGPTDTQYF,TGTGCCAGCAGTGGAGGCGGGGGGCCCACAGATACGCAGTATTTT
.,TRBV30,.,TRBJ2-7,CAWSVGRGYEQYF,TGTGCCTGGAGTGTTGGCAGGGGCTACGAGCAGTACTTC
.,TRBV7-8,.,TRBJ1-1,CASSLVSGAGTEAFF,TGTGCCAGCAGCTTAGTATCAGGGGCGGGCACTGAAGCTTTCTTT
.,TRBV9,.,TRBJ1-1,CASGDDRPYTEAFF,TGTGCCAGCGGCGACGACAGACCGTACACTGAAGCTTTCTTT
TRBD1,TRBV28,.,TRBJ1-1,CASSQTPGQGRGGEAFF,TGTGCCAGCAGCCAAACCCCGGGACAGGGCCGGGGGGGCGAAGCTTTCTTT